Here is one TCR beta chain with its context. The antigen is undetermined. This sample stems from a study of T-cell memory formation after mild COVID-19. Study observations and caveats: Researchers report contracting CD4+ clones mostly in CM and EM, with CD8+ clones in EMRA. Clones shrinking from day 15 to 85 showed even CD4/CD8 mixes; later expanders tilted CD4+. Pre-infection memory carried some responding clones, suggesting that cross-reactive memory joined.

V shed 6 bases and J shed 2 bases, with 16 bases lying between them. Germline V lookup: CDR1 SGHVS, CDR2 FQNEAQ. This CDR3 is 15 amino acids long. Constant-segment primers served in 5'RACE that generated TCR alpha and TCR beta cDNA libraries bearing sample barcodes and UMIs. MiXCR, run by TCRdb on the 5' RACE reads, gives a single entry per CDR3 protein. The sample records approximately 560,000 distinct CDR3 sequences, 15% to 20% being singletons. This rearrangement joins TRBV7-8 to TRBJ2-5; TRBD2 might be the D (5 bases). The receptor's source is an adult woman who had mild COVID-19 (a few samples of this study predate the infection). Cell type and time point are not known. Material for sequencing was PBMCs or a T cell subset sorted from them (not recorded which). The CDR3 region has the DNA TGTGCCAGCAGTCCGACGCTAGCTAGACAAGAGACCCAGTACTTC. Residues: CASSPTLARQETQYF.